The 11 T cell receptor beta chains presented below share a single source sample, sequenced in a study of T cell repertoires in cytomegalovirus infection. No antigen has been assigned to these receptors. TCRdb used MiXCR to reprocess the reads, holding one entry per CDR3 protein. The profile shows around 900,000 distinct CDR3 sequences, around 32% of them singletons. This sample comprised cultured CD8+ T cells from PBMCs, obtained from culture after CMV antigen stimulation. Every receptor here comes from a human donor in good health (CMV status not recorded). Some clones in this sample may be carry-over from other donors' samples.

The chain employs TRBV11-3 and TRBJ2-7; D remains unclear. The CDR3 runs 13 residues. From germline, CDR1 is SGHNT and CDR2 YENEEA. The CDR3 protein is CASSLDKTYEQYV. The CDR3 bases are TGTGCCAGCAGCCTAGACAAGACCTACGAGCAGTACGTC.

This clonotype showed up just a few times. V is TRBV6-5 and J is TRBJ2-3; 8 positions match TRBD2. J gave up 1 base and V 0 bases, and 0 bases lay outside the gene matches. CDR3 size: 15 residues. Germline assignment: CDR1 MNHEY and CDR2 SVGAGI. CDR3 residues: CASSYSTSGTDTQYF. CDR3 nucleotide sequence: TGTGCCAGCAGTTACTCGACTAGCGGCACAGATACGCAGTATTTT.

This clonotype was recorded a few times. The CDR3 is CASSLGTGGYDGYTF. The CDR3, as DNA: TGTGCCAGCAGTTTGGGTACAGGGGGTTACGATGGCTACACCTTC. This chain joins TRBV12-3 or TRBV12-4 and TRBJ1-2; the match to TRBD1 covers 8 bases. V gave up 3 bases and J gave up 6 bases; unmatched junction bases: 9. The CDR3 has 15 residues.

On this clonotype itself: At one boundary the junction diverges from the germline segment, which might be a read error. The V gene is TRBV27, the J gene TRBJ2-7; tentative D call: TRBD1 (6 bases). The CDR3 is 14 amino acids. CDR1 and CDR2 from the germline V gene are MNHEY and SMNVEV (reference sequence). CDR3 residues: CASPLYRVSHEQYF. CDR3 nucleotides: TGTGCCAGCCCGCTATACAGGGTCTCCCACGAGCAGTACTTC.

This clonotype was counted between two and nine times. The chain combines TRBV20-1 with TRBJ2-1, with D maybe TRBD1 (7 bases). The CDR3 is made up of 16 amino acids. V lost 7 bases and J 3 bases, leaving 22 bases between the germline ends. The germline CDR1 and CDR2 sequences are DFQATT and SNEGSKA (reference sequence). CDR3 nucleotides: TGCAGTGGACAGGGAGGCTCAGGTCATATCTACAATGAGCAGTTCTTC. It specifies CSGQGGSGHIYNEQFF.

This clonotype was seen only a few times. This CDR3 reads CASSLGWTGGGLGSYNEQFF. Here the CDR3 DNA reads TGTGCCAGCAGTTTGGGATGGACAGGGGGAGGGCTTGGATCCTACAATGAGCAGTTCTTC. The chain employs TRBV28 and TRBJ2-1; TRBD1 matches 10 bases. CDR3 length: 20 residues. J was trimmed by 1 base and V by 3 bases; bases with no gene match: 15. The germline CDR1 and CDR2 sequences are MDHEN and SYDVKM.

This clonotype was counted ten times or more. The chain employs TRBV7-8 and TRBJ1-2; 7 nucleotides line up with TRBD1. This CDR3 spans 14 amino acids. The junction had 5 bases not matched to a gene; V was cut back by 5 bases and J by 2 bases. Germline assignment: CDR1 SGHVS and CDR2 FQNEAQ. DNA of the CDR3: TGTGCCAGCAGCCCCTTGGGACAGAACTATGGCTACACCTTC. This gives the protein CASSPLGQNYGYTF.

Turning to this clonotype: One end of the junction fails to match germline, which may point to a read error. The chain recombines TRBV27 with TRBJ1-1, with D hard to call. The germline V gene encodes CDR1 MNHEY and CDR2 SMNVEV (reference sequence). The CDR3 totals 14 residues. The CDR3 loop reads CANSPSGLAREAFF. The CDR3 region has the DNA TGTGCCAACAGTCCCTCGGGCCTCGCCAGGGAAGCTTTCTTT.

This clonotype was seen a handful of times. The chain is built from TRBV15 and TRBJ2-5, with D unresolved. V was clipped by 8 bases and J by 0 bases, with 19 bases between them. The CDR3 totals 16 residues. The germline gives CDR1 LNHNV, CDR2 YYDKDF (reference sequence). The CDR3 is CATAYSDSPYQETQYF. CDR3 in DNA: TGTGCCACCGCCTATAGTGACTCTCCGTACCAAGAGACCCAGTACTTC. Complete variable domain (other parts from reference TRBV15 and TRBJ2-5): DAMVIQNPRYQVTQFGKPVTLSCSQTLNHNVMYWYQQKSSQAPKLLFHYYDKDFNNEADTPDNFQSRRPNTSFCFLDIRSPGLGDTAMYLCATAYSDSPYQETQYFGPGTRLLVL.

In its sample, this clonotype was seen many times. V and J are TRBV6-5 and TRBJ2-7, with 8 bases fitting TRBD2. Per the germline V gene, CDR1 is MNHEY and CDR2 is SVGAGI. This CDR3 contains 12 residues. V was clipped by 4 bases and J by 5 bases; unmatched bases: 1. CDR3 DNA: TGTGCCAGCAGTTTGCGGGGGGACGAGCAGTACTTC. Translation gives CASSLRGDEQYF.

The J gene is TRBJ1-5, the V gene TRBV20-1; 7 bases match TRBD1. The CDR3 consists of 15 residues. Germline CDR1 DFQATT, CDR2 SNEGSKA (reference sequence). J gave up 5 bases and V 3 bases, and 10 bases lay outside the gene matches. The CDR3 sequence: CSASRGRGPHQPQHF. The CDR3 nucleotides read TGCAGTGCTAGCCGCGGGAGGGGGCCCCATCAGCCCCAGCATTTT.